This T cell receptor (beta chain) originates from a study of blood T cell repertoires in COVID-19 (dated by TCRdb to 2020 to 2022). About the full investigation: The collaborator samples originated in the United States, Italy and Spain and spanned the acute and convalescent phases of COVID-19. Samples came from the ongoing ImmuneRACE study (first 160 participants) plus 1,254 subjects from 6 global collaborators. Nearly every sample came with metadata listing a de-identified subject ID, COVID-19 status, age in years and sex. A freely available public database, intended as a resource for researchers studying the immune response to SARS-CoV-2, is where the repertoires were released. Where available, HLA class I and class II types were taken from metadata supplied by the sample provider and were not determined by assay-based typing. Subjects who had been exposed to COVID-19, were actively infected with it, or had recovered from it provided the deeply sampled blood TCRbeta repertoires that made up the dataset. The prospective study material was composed of cDNA or gDNA derived from T cells, B-cell-depleted T cells, or PBMCs. The investigation overall reported the following: Clinical and demographic metadata were provided uncurated, with the amount varying by source and participant.

Whole blood was collected in K2EDTA tubes by collaborating institutions according to the institutions' own protocols. For TCRbeta analysis, collaborator samples were shipped as frozen whole blood, as isolated PBMCs, or as DNA extracted from either sample type. From the germline V gene (reference sequence), CDR1 is LGHDT and CDR2 is YNNKEL. The CDR3 spans 14 residues, from the cysteine through the phenylalanine. The sequence is cut down to CDR3 DNA, 42 bases in frame from base 1. Relative to germline, V is 0 bases shorter and J is 6 bases shorter, with 8 bases between their ends. Comment on this clone: Its antigen specificity is not known. No quality values exist for individual bases; no much larger clone is one base distant.

The immunoSEQ Assay, a bias-controlled multiplex PCR, was used to amplify TCRbeta CDR3 regions from genomic DNA. Per the source publication's procedure: Nucleated cell counts per sample were estimated from amplification of reference gene primers within the assay. To quantify the absolute abundance of each unique TCRbeta CDR3 rearrangement, sequence reads were collapsed and filtered. For each sample, productive Simpson clonality was calculated as the square root of Simpson's diversity index over productive rearrangements. TCRdb mirrors the immuneACCESS table, restricted to in-frame sequences. Some clones are absent from its copies; in checked studies, under half trace to an unresolved V gene, and the reason for the others is unknown. From that table come the V and J calls and clone size; the DNA was used to work out D and trimming. The sample records 45,000 to 55,000 clones, 84% of which are singletons. More than 1.5% of the sample comes from the top ten.

Here the chain combines TRBV3-1 (or the pseudogene TRBV3-2) and TRBJ2-2; no D segment can be confidently identified. The sample was peripheral blood. This receptor was obtained from a man between 45 and 60 years old with acute or convalescent COVID-19. The nucleotides are TGTGCCAGCAGCCAAGATGATAGCCCCGGGGAGCTGTTTTTT. This codes for CASSQDDSPGELFF.